Shown below are 31 T cell receptor beta chains from a single sample sequenced in a study of blood T cell repertoires in COVID-19. Profiling relied on immunoSEQ multiplex PCR, and the TCRdb table lists in-frame clones only, not all of them. The sample includes 150,000 to 200,000 clones, 86% of them seen just once. The sample was PBMCs or T cells enriched from blood (not recorded which). These TCRs come from a woman aged 40-49 years in a cohort exposed to, infected with or recovered from COVID-19 (not recorded which).

The gene calls are TRBV12-3 or TRBV12-4 and TRBJ1-5; possible D gene TRBD1, 5 bases. This CDR3 has 12 residues. V lost 6 bases to trimming and J lost 6 bases, with 9 bases between them. For the CDR3, the DNA is TGTGCCAGCAGCCGGGGGGGTCAGCCCCAGCATTTT. It translates to CASSRGGQPQHF.

V and J are TRBV21-1 and TRBJ2-2; no DNA check was done on the table's D call, TRBD1. TRBV21-1 is marked as a pseudogene. The CDR3 is made up of 18 amino acids. For the CDR3, the DNA is TGTGCCAGCAGCAAAGTACGGACACCGTCCAAGAACACCGGGGAGCTGTTTTTT. Encoded protein: CASSKVRTPSKNTGELFF.

The chain links TRBV4-3 to TRBJ2-1, with D maybe TRBD1 (6 bases). This CDR3 is built from 16 residues. Germline values: CDR1 LGHNA, CDR2 YSLEER. V lost 2 bases and J lost 8, with 19 bases in between. CDR3 in amino acids: CASSQNRARPLHEQFF. Written as DNA, the CDR3 is TGCGCCAGCAGCCAAAACAGGGCTAGACCCCTCCATGAGCAGTTCTTC.

The chain is built from TRBV6-5 and TRBJ2-7; D unresolved. This CDR3 spans 12 amino acids. The germline gives CDR1 MNHEY, CDR2 SVGAGI. Trimming removed 5 bases at V and 1 base at J, with 6 bases between. For the CDR3, the DNA is TGTGCCAGCAGTCCTCGTTCCTACGAGCAGTACTTC. It yields the protein CASSPRSYEQYF.

The chain links TRBV4-1 to TRBJ2-7, with a weak D call TRBD2 (6 bases). Trimming shortened V by 1 base and J by 1 base, and 11 bases separated the two germline ends. Germline-derived CDR1 and CDR2 are MGHRA and YSYEKL. The CDR3 loop spans 15 amino acids. Here the CDR3 reads CASSQASGPSYEQYF. The CDR3 DNA reads as TGCGCCAGCAGCCAAGCGAGCGGGCCTTCCTACGAGCAGTACTTC.

The CDR3 spells CASSQAGSGTGELFF. In DNA, the CDR3 is TGCGCCAGCAGCCAAGCAGGGTCCGGAACCGGGGAGCTGTTTTTT. The genes are TRBV4-1 and TRBJ2-2, with D maybe TRBD1 (5 bases). Trimming shortened V by 1 base and J by 5 bases, and 11 bases separated the two germline ends. This CDR3 has 15 residues. CDR1 is MGHRA and CDR2 is YSYEKL in the germline V gene.

This chain links TRBV5-4 with TRBJ1-3; 9 bases are a match to TRBD1. The trim removed 4 bases at V and 4 bases at J, leaving 9 bases unmatched. The CDR3 covers 16 residues. Per germline, CDR1 SGHNT and CDR2 YYREEE (reference sequence). CDR3 DNA: TGTGCCAGCAGCCCTGGACAGGGGCTCTCGGGAAACACCATATATTTT. Residues: CASSPGQGLSGNTIYF.

The chain recombines TRBV6-5 with TRBJ1-6, with D tentatively TRBD1 (5 bases). This CDR3 is 14 amino acids long. The germline V and J ends were trimmed by 7 bases and 12 bases, with 19 bases remaining between them. CDR1 is MNHEY, CDR2 SVGAGI, per germline. The CDR3 here is CASNPLGEGRPLHF. The CDR3 region has the DNA TGTGCCAGCAACCCCCTGGGGGAGGGAAGACCCCTCCACTTT.

This sequence joins TRBV10-3 and TRBJ2-1; D is uncertain. CDR1 and CDR2 from the germline V gene are ENHRY and SYGVKD. Deletions cut 0 bases from V and 4 bases from J, with 10 bases between. The CDR3 is made up of 15 amino acids. Here the CDR3 DNA reads TGTGCCATCAGTGAGTCACAACAGACATACAATGAGCAGTTCTTC. Protein sequence: CAISESQQTYNEQFF.

The CDR3 coding sequence is TGTGCCAGCAGCTTAGGTCGGGAGTTCCACTACGAGCAGTACTTC. Translation: CASSLGREFHYEQYF. The chain joins TRBV7-9 to TRBJ2-7; perhaps TRBD2 as D (6 bases). V was pared by 1 base and J by 3 bases, with 13 bases between. This CDR3 is built from 15 residues. Germline V gene lookup returns CDR1 SEHNR and CDR2 FQNEAQ (reference sequence).

The rearrangement joins TRBV6-5 to TRBJ1-2; D gene ambiguous. The ends were cut back, 2 bases at V and 3 bases at J, with 13 bases in the middle. The CDR3 contains 15 residues. Germline V gene sequence: CDR1 MNHEY, CDR2 SVGAGI. The CDR3 region is CASSYGQLPYYGYTF. The CDR3 coding sequence is TGTGCCAGCAGTTACGGGCAGCTTCCGTACTATGGCTACACCTTC.

This chain links TRBV3-1 (or the pseudogene TRBV3-2) with TRBJ2-3; 14 nucleotides agree with TRBD2. This CDR3 contains 16 residues. From germline, CDR1 is LGHDT and CDR2 YNNKEL (reference sequence). V gave up 4 bases and J gave up 4 bases; unmatched junction bases: 4. The DNA for the CDR3 is TGTGCCAGCAGCCGCGGGACTAGCGGGGGAGCAGATACGCAGTATTTT. It codes for CASSRGTSGGADTQYF.

This rearrangement joins TRBV4-2 to TRBJ2-5; D uncertain. Germline V gives CDR1 LGHNA, CDR2 YNFKEQ. CDR3 length: 15 residues. The V end lost 3 bases, the J end lost 1 base, and 12 bases lay between the germline ends. The CDR3 DNA sequence: TGTGCCAGCAGCCAGATTGACAAACTCCAAGAGACCCAGTACTTC. It translates to CASSQIDKLQETQYF.

The chain combines TRBV4-1 with TRBJ1-3; the match to TRBD1 covers 8 bases. This CDR3 contains 16 residues. V dropped 6 bases and J dropped 3; count of bases not matched to a gene: 10. Per germline, CDR1 MGHRA and CDR2 YSYEKL. The CDR3 spells CASRPGTGGNGNTIYF. The CDR3 region has the DNA TGCGCCAGCAGACCTGGGACAGGAGGCAATGGAAACACCATATATTTT.

This chain joins TRBV5-5 and TRBJ1-1; D gene ambiguous. Germline CDR1 is SGHKS and CDR2 is YYEKEE (reference sequence). The CDR3 extends over 13 amino acids. V gave up 1 base and J gave up 6 bases, with 10 bases separating them. This CDR3 is CASSLQKHAEAFF. In DNA, the CDR3 is TGTGCCAGCAGCTTGCAAAAACACGCTGAAGCTTTCTTT.

The chain recombines TRBV19 with TRBJ1-4; D perhaps matches TRBD1 (6 bases). Germline V gives CDR1 LNHDA, CDR2 SQIVND (reference sequence). V lost 5 bases, J lost 6 bases, and 16 bases lay in between. The CDR3 totals 15 residues. In nucleotides, the CDR3 is TGTGCCAGTAGTGCCTACAGGGAAGCCGATGAAAAACTGTTTTTT. Translating it yields CASSAYREADEKLFF.

The rearrangement joins TRBV19 to TRBJ1-1, with a possible D match to TRBD1 (5 bases). Germline values: CDR1 LNHDA, CDR2 SQIVND (reference sequence). CDR3 length: 12 residues. V was trimmed by 3 bases and J by 8 bases, leaving 10 bases between them. CDR3 bases: TGTGCCAGTAGTATGGTCAGGGCGGAAGCTTTCTTT. As protein: CASSMVRAEAFF. The variable domain in full, with the rest retrieved from reference TRBV19 and TRBJ1-1, is DGGITQSPKYLFRKEGQNVTLSCEQNLNHDAMYWYRQDPGQGLRLIYYSQIVNDFQKGDIAEGYSVSREKKESFPLTVTSAQKNPTAFYLCASSMVRAEAFFGQGTRLTVV.

This clone was counted once. The V and J genes are TRBV27 and TRBJ2-5, with 7 bases fitting TRBD1. CDR3 length: 14 amino acids. V was clipped by 6 bases and J by 0 bases; unmatched bases: 4. Germline CDR1 and CDR2: MNHEY and SMNVEV (reference sequence). CDR3 residues: CASRATGYQETQYF. CDR3 nucleotides: TGTGCCAGCAGAGCGACAGGGTACCAAGAGACCCAGTACTTC.

The rearrangement joins TRBV4-2 to TRBJ2-7; 10 nucleotides line up with TRBD2. The CDR3 contains 16 residues. V lost 4 bases, J lost 1 base, and 7 bases stayed unmatched. Germline CDR1 is LGHNA and CDR2 is YNFKEQ. The CDR3 protein is CASSRATSGDSYEQYF. As DNA, the CDR3 is TGTGCCAGCAGCCGTGCAACTAGCGGGGATTCCTACGAGCAGTACTTC.

The V gene is TRBV7-8, the J gene TRBJ1-1, with a weak D call TRBD1 (5 bases). V was pared by 3 bases and J by 4 bases, with 15 bases between. Germline V lookup: CDR1 SGHVS, CDR2 FQNEAQ. The CDR3 covers 15 residues. The DNA for the CDR3 is TGTGCCAGCAGCTTCCTCGGTCAGGGCGGCACTGAAGCTTTCTTT. Protein sequence: CASSFLGQGGTEAFF.

CDR3 amino acids: CASSTEATNEKLFF. CDR3 DNA: TGTGCCAGTAGTACGGAGGCAACTAATGAAAAACTGTTTTTT. The rearrangement joins TRBV19 to TRBJ1-4; D is ambiguous. Germline-derived CDR1 and CDR2 are LNHDA and SQIVND (reference sequence). The CDR3 is 14 amino acids. Trimming pared 4 bases from V and 0 bases from J, leaving 6 bases between.

The chain recombines TRBV6-2 or TRBV6-3 with TRBJ1-3; no reliable D call. This CDR3 has 14 amino acids. CDR1 and CDR2 from the germline V gene are MNHEY and SVGEGT. Trimming left V 5 bases short and J 0 bases short, with 8 bases between. The CDR3: CASSPLSSGNTIYF. The CDR3 region has the DNA TGTGCCAGCAGTCCCTTGAGCTCTGGAAACACCATATATTTT.

As DNA, the CDR3 is TGCGCCAGCAGCCCACCCATTTGGCCGGATACGCAGTATTTT. Translating gives CASSPPIWPDTQYF. The chain uses TRBV23-1 and TRBJ2-3; D uncertain. TRBV23-1 is identified as an open reading frame with a role that is uncertain. The CDR3 runs 14 residues. V lost 6 bases, J lost 6 bases, and 16 bases lay in between.

The rearrangement joins TRBV7-2 to TRBJ1-1; D uncertain. Trimming removed 6 bases from V and 5 bases from J, with 16 bases in between. The CDR3 consists of 14 residues. Germline V gene sequence: CDR1 SGHTA, CDR2 FQGNSA. CDR3 nucleotides: TGTGCCAGCAGGATCCCCATATACGGGACTGAAGCTTTCTTT. Protein sequence: CASRIPIYGTEAFF.

By sample share, this clone is hyperexpanded. The chain couples TRBV7-9 to TRBJ1-1; 9 bases align to TRBD1. The germline V gene has CDR1 SEHNR and CDR2 FQNEAQ (reference sequence). J was trimmed by 5 bases and V by 5 bases; bases with no gene match: 6. CDR3 size: 14 residues. CDR3 region: CASSPTGGWTEAFF. In nucleotides, the CDR3 is TGTGCCAGCAGCCCAACAGGGGGCTGGACTGAAGCTTTCTTT.

This clone was detected a few times. The J gene is TRBJ1-1, the V gene TRBV6-2 or TRBV6-3, with D possibly TRBD1 on 5 matching bases. Trimming took 3 bases from V and 4 from J, leaving 12 bases between them. This CDR3 region has 14 residues. Germline loops: CDR1 MNHEY, CDR2 SVGEGT. The CDR3 is CASSYFAGRTEAFF. CDR3 coding DNA: TGTGCCAGCAGTTATTTTGCAGGGCGCACTGAAGCTTTCTTT.

V gene TRBV27 combines with J gene TRBJ2-5, with TRBD2 as a possible D gene (5 bases). The V end was cut by 5 bases, the J end by 4 bases, with 17 bases between. The CDR3 is 15 amino acids. The germline gives CDR1 MNHEY, CDR2 SMNVEV (reference sequence). The CDR3 sequence is CASSDQDGVGETQYF. The DNA for the CDR3 is TGTGCCAGCAGTGATCAGGACGGGGTGGGAGAGACCCAGTACTTC.

The rearrangement links TRBV12-3 or TRBV12-4 to TRBJ1-1; tentatively, D is TRBD1 (6 bases). The CDR3 is made up of 13 amino acids. The V and J ends lost 7 bases and 7 bases respectively, with 16 bases between them. In nucleotides, the CDR3 is TGTGCCAGCACCATAACAGGGACCCTTGAAGCTTTCTTT. It codes for CASTITGTLEAFF.

V and J are TRBV5-1 and TRBJ2-2; no definite D call. Deletions cut 0 bases from V and 2 bases from J, with 11 bases between. The CDR3 length is 16 residues. Looked up from germline, CDR1 is SGHRS and CDR2 is YFSETQ. The CDR3 is CASSLDSYRNTGELFF. The CDR3 DNA is TGCGCCAGCAGCTTGGACTCCTACCGTAACACCGGGGAGCTGTTTTTT.

The chain links TRBV11-3 to TRBJ1-1, with TRBD1 identical over 7 bases. Unmatched junction bases numbered 3, after V lost 5 bases and J lost 3 bases. The CDR3 is 13 residues long. Germline loops: CDR1 SGHNT, CDR2 YENEEA. The chain's CDR3 is CASSLQGDTEAFF. CDR3 sequence (DNA): TGTGCCAGCAGCCTTCAGGGGGACACTGAAGCTTTCTTT.

V gene TRBV12-3 or TRBV12-4 combines with J gene TRBJ1-1; 9 nucleotides match TRBD1. CDR3 length equals 13 residues. V dropped 7 bases and J dropped 5; count of bases not matched to a gene: 5. CDR3 DNA sequence: TGTGCCAGCATCCAGACAGGGGGTACTGAAGCTTTCTTT. This translates into CASIQTGGTEAFF.